This T cell receptor beta chain was found in a study of early T cells in non-severe SARS-CoV-2 infection. Study-level information: RNA in bulk from unsorted whole blood was sequenced, and chains were unpaired.

CDR1 and CDR2 from the germline V gene are SGHRS and YFSETQ. Trimming left V 0 bases short and J 4 bases short, with 10 bases between. The CDR3 totals 15 residues. Unique molecular identifiers were added to individual cDNA molecules. TCRdb itself ran the 5' RACE reads through MiXCR, one entry per CDR3 protein. The table has tens of thousands of distinct CDR3 sequences, roughly 6.3% seen once. This clonotype originated in an adult who was a healthcare worker with PCR-confirmed SARS-CoV-2 infection or an uninfected control (not recorded which). Specimen: whole blood. The chain employs TRBV5-1 and TRBJ2-2, with no clear D. The DNA for the CDR3 is TGCGCCAGCAGCTTGGGGGCGATCAGCACCGGGGAGCTGTTTTTT. Amino acids: CASSLGAISTGELFF.